This TCR beta chain appears in the sequencing data of a study of regulatory T cells in long-lasting Graves disease. The CDR3 runs to 15 residues. The ends lost 7 bases at V and 7 bases at J; junction bases unmatched: 13. Germline values: CDR1 SNHLY, CDR2 FYNNEI. Researchers made TCR beta libraries by using iRepertoire HTBI primers and running Arm-PCR on CDR3 regions. TCRdb reprocessed the multiplex PCR reads via MiXCR and lists one record per CDR3 protein. This table holds 500,000 or so distinct CDR3 sequences, around 15% found once. This clonotype was observed at least ten times. Time point indicated: newly diagnosed GD, antithyroid drugs for less than 3 months. Scientists built the TCR library using RNA that was extracted from PBMCs. These records were also assigned to another study, of T cells in Graves' hyperthyroidism and ophthalmopathy. From that paper: Most thyroid clonotypes that were expanded above 0.001 also turned up in blood.

The clonotype comes from a man in his forties or fifties with Graves disease. This specimen was peripheral blood mononuclear cells (PBMCs), taken at new diagnosis, from a patient treated with antithyroid drugs. The V gene is TRBV2, the J gene TRBJ2-1; 7 nucleotides line up with TRBD2. The CDR3 sequence is CASIKVGTITNEQFF. CDR3 DNA: TGTGCCAGCATCAAAGTCGGGACTATAACAAATGAGCAGTTCTTC.